This TCR beta chain was captured in a study of cytomegalovirus exposure and HLA in healthy donors. At the level of the study: The same platform was used for the 90 to 150 validation repertoires as for the 650 to 800 first-cohort repertoires, as reported in a later analysis.

Study-wide points: In vitro confirmation showed three CMV-associated chains to be CMV antigen specific. That first-cohort TCR clusters tended to co-occur in the roughly 110 validation repertoires was found in a later analysis. Researchers counted roughly 160 TCR beta chains as cytomegalovirus-associated.

Concerning this clone: What it binds is unknown.

The CDR3 loop spans 13 amino acids. V dropped 5 bases and J dropped 7 bases, with 12 bases sitting between them. Germline-derived CDR1 and CDR2 are LNHDA and SQIVND (reference sequence). Generated by immunoSEQ multiplex PCR, the TCRdb table keeps only in-frame clones and is missing some. The sample consists of around 62,000 clones, roughly 91% of them appearing once. This receptor was identified in a woman younger than 30 in good health and CMV-seronegative. The chain couples TRBV19 to TRBJ1-5, with D tentatively TRBD1 (6 bases). Sequencing was performed on PBMCs. CDR3 nucleotides: TGTGCCAGTAGTTCGGGACATCCCCAGCCCCAGCATTTT. It yields the protein CASSSGHPQPQHF. Together with reference TRBV19 and TRBJ1-5, the CDR3 gives the full variable domain: DGGITQSPKYLFRKEGQNVTLSCEQNLNHDAMYWYRQDPGQGLRLIYYSQIVNDFQKGDIAEGYSVSREKKESFPLTVTSAQKNPTAFYLCASSSGHPQPQHFGDGTRLSIL.